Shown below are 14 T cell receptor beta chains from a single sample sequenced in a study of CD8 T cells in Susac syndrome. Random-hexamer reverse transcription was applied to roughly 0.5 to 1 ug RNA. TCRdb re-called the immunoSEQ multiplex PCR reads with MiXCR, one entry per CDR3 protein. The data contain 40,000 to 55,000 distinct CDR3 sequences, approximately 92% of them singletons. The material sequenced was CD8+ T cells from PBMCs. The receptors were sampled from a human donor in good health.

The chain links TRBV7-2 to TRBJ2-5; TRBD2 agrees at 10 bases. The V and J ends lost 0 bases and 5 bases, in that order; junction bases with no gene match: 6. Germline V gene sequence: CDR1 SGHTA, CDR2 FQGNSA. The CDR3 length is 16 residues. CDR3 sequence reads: CASSLAPSGSGETQYF. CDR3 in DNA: TGTGCCAGCAGCTTAGCTCCTAGCGGGAGTGGTGAGACCCAGTACTTC.

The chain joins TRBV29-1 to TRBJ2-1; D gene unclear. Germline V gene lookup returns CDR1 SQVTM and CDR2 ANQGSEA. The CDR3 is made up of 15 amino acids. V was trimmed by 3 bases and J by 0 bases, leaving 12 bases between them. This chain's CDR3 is CSVEGLPSSYNEQFF. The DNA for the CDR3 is TGCAGCGTTGAGGGCCTGCCGAGCTCCTACAATGAGCAGTTCTTC.

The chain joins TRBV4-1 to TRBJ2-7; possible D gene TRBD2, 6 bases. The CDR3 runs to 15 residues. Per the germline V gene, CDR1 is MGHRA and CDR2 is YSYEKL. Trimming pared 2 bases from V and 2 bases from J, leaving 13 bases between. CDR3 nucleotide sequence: TGCGCCAGCAGCCAAAGGTCCGGGGGAACCTACGAGCAGTACTTC. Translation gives CASSQRSGGTYEQYF.

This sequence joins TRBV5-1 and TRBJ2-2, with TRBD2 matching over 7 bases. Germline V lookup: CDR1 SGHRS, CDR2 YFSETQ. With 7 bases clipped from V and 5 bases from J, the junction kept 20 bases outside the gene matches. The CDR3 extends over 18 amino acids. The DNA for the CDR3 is TGCGCCAGCGGAACGGTTGCATCGGGACTACCAGAAACCGGGGAGCTGTTTTTT. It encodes CASGTVASGLPETGELFF.

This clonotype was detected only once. CDR3 in amino acids: CASSFSASGQHRVRGDGYTF. The CDR3 DNA reads TGTGCCAGCAGCTTTTCCGCTTCGGGCCAGCACAGGGTAAGGGGCGATGGCTACACCTTC. The genes are TRBV11-1 and TRBJ1-2; D is perhaps TRBD1 (6 bases). The CDR3 consists of 20 residues. Per germline, CDR1 SGHAT and CDR2 FQDESV (reference sequence). The ends were cut back, 3 bases at V and 6 bases at J, with 32 bases in the middle.

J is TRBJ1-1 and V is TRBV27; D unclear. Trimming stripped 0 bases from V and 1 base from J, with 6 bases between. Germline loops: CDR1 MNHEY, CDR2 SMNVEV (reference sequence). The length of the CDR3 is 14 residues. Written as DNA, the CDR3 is TGTGCCAGCAGTTTATCTCAGACGAACACTGAAGCTTTCTTT. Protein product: CASSLSQTNTEAFF.

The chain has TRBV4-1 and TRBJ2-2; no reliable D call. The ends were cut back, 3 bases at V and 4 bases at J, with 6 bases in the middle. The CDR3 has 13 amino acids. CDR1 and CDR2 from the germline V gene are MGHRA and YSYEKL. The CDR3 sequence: CASSQGTTGELFF. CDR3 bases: TGCGCCAGCAGCCAGGGCACCACCGGGGAGCTGTTTTTT.

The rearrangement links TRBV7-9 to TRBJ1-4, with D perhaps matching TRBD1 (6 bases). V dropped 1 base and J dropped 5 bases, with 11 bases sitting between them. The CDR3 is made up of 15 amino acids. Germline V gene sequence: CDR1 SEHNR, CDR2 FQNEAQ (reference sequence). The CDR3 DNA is TGTGCCAGCAGCTTAGATGAGACAGGCAATGAAAAACTGTTTTTT. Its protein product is CASSLDETGNEKLFF. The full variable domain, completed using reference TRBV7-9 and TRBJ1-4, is DTGVSQNPRHKITKRGQNVTFRCDPISEHNRLYWYRQTLGQGPEFLTYFQNEAQLEKSRLLSDRFSAERPKGSFSTLEIQRTEQGDSAMYLCASSLDETGNEKLFFGSGTQLSVL.

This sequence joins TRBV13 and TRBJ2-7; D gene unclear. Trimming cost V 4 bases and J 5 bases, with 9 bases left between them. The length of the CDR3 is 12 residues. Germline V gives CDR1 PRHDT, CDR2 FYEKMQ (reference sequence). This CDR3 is CASSSQHDEQYF. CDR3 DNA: TGTGCCAGCAGCTCCCAACACGACGAGCAGTACTTC.

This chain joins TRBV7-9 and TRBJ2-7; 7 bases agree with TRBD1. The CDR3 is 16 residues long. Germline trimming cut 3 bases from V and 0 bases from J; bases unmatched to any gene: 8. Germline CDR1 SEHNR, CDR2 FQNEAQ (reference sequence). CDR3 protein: CASSFPTGSLSYEQYF. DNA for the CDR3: TGTGCCAGCAGCTTCCCGACAGGGTCCCTCTCCTACGAGCAGTACTTC.

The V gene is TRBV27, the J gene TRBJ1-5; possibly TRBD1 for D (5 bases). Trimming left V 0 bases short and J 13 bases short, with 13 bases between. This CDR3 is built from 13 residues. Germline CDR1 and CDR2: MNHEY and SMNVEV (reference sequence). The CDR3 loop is CASSLSSGTLQHF. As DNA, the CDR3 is TGTGCCAGCAGTTTATCTTCAGGGACGTTGCAGCATTTT.

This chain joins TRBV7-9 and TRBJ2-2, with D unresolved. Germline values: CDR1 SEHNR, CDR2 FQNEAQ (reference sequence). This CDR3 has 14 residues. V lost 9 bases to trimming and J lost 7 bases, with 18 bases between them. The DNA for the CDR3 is TGTGCCAGGGCCCCCTGGCGAACGGACGGGGAGCTGTTTTTT. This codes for CARAPWRTDGELFF.

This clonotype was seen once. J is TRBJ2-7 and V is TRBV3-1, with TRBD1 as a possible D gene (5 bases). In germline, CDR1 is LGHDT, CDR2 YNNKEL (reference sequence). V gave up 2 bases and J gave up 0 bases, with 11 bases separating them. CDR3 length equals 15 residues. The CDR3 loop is CASSQRGLLSYEQYF. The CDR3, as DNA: TGTGCCAGCAGCCAAAGGGGCCTCCTCTCCTACGAGCAGTACTTC.

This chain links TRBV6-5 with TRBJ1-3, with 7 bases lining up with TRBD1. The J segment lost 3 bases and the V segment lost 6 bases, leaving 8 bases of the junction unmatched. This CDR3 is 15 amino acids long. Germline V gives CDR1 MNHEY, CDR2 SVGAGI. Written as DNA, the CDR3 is TGTGCCAGCAGGGTCTCGGACAGGTTTGGAAACACCATATATTTT. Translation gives CASRVSDRFGNTIYF.